The 32 T cell receptor beta chains reported below all come from one sample, sequenced in a study of OX40 agonist ivuxolimab in advanced cancers. The assay was immunoSEQ multiplex PCR, and TCRdb's table has in-frame clones only and misses some. The data contain about 80,000 clones, 94% of them singletons. This sample comprised CD4+ or CD8+ T cells sorted from blood, obtained in a trial of the OX40 agonist ivuxolimab. The source of these receptors is an adult with an advanced solid tumor such as melanoma, head and neck, liver or kidney cancer.

The chain couples TRBV4-3 to TRBJ2-1; 10 positions agree with TRBD2. V shed 1 base and J 0 bases; nucleotides not matched to a gene: 3. The CDR3 contains 17 residues. CDR1 and CDR2 (germline): LGHNA, YSLEER. As DNA, the CDR3 is TGCGCCAGCAGCCAAGTGGCTAGCGGGAGCTCCTACAATGAGCAGTTCTTC. The encoded protein is CASSQVASGSSYNEQFF.

J is TRBJ2-5 and V is TRBV19, with TRBD2 matching 9 bases. Germline trimming cut 3 bases from V and 5 bases from J; bases unmatched to any gene: 4. The CDR3 has 14 amino acids. Germline V gene sequence: CDR1 LNHDA, CDR2 SQIVND (reference sequence). CDR3 nucleotide sequence: TGTGCCAGTAGTATGAAGCGGGAGGCCGAGACCCAGTACTTC. Amino acid sequence: CASSMKREAETQYF. The entire variable domain, with the rest obtained from reference TRBV19 and TRBJ2-5, is as follows: DGGITQSPKYLFRKEGQNVTLSCEQNLNHDAMYWYRQDPGQGLRLIYYSQIVNDFQKGDIAEGYSVSREKKESFPLTVTSAQKNPTAFYLCASSMKREAETQYFGPGTRLLVL.

This chain connects TRBV5-6 to TRBJ1-1; D gene ambiguous. Trimming cost V 2 bases and J 1 base, with 9 bases left between them. Germline CDR1 is SGHDT and CDR2 is YYEEEE. The CDR3 runs to 14 residues. The CDR3 DNA is TGTGCCAGCAGCTTCCCAACTGCGAACACTGAAGCTTTCTTT. This codes for CASSFPTANTEAFF.

This clone was seen a handful of times. This chain connects TRBV11-2 to TRBJ2-5, with TRBD2 identical over 14 bases. Trimming at V came to 10 bases and at J to 7 bases, leaving 8 bases not matched to a gene. The CDR3 extends over 14 amino acids. Germline CDR1 SGHAT, CDR2 FQNNGV. CDR3 in amino acids: CATTTSGRAATQYF. CDR3 nucleotide sequence: TGTGCCACCACGACTAGCGGGAGGGCCGCGACCCAGTACTTC.

The V call is TRBV9, the J call TRBJ2-3; a weak D match, TRBD2 (6 bases). The V gene's germline CDR1 is SGDLS and CDR2 YYNGEE. The CDR3 consists of 12 residues. Trimming took 4 bases from V and 9 from J, leaving 12 bases between them. The CDR3 DNA sequence: TGTGCCAGCAGCTCCGGGGGTAGGACGCAGTATTTT. The encoded protein is CASSSGGRTQYF.

This chain connects TRBV9 to TRBJ2-7, with 9 bases identical to TRBD2. The V and J ends lost 0 bases and 2 bases, in that order; junction bases with no gene match: 3. The CDR3 extends over 15 amino acids. Germline CDR1 is SGDLS and CDR2 is YYNGEE. This chain's CDR3 is CASSVELAGPYEQYF. Written as DNA, the CDR3 is TGTGCCAGCAGCGTAGAGCTAGCGGGGCCCTACGAGCAGTACTTC.

The chain couples TRBV6-6 to TRBJ2-7; TRBD1 is a possible D gene (5 bases). V lost 7 bases to trimming and J lost 6 bases, with 7 bases between them. The CDR3 sequence is 10 residues long. The germline V gene has CDR1 MNHNY and CDR2 SVGAGI (reference sequence). The CDR3 protein is CASKGSEQYF. CDR3 nucleotide sequence: TGTGCCAGCAAGGGGTCCGAGCAGTACTTC.

The chain carries TRBV7-8 and TRBJ1-5, with D possibly TRBD1 on 5 matching bases. V lost 3 bases to trimming and J lost 4 bases, with 13 bases between them. This CDR3 spans 15 amino acids. Looked up from germline, CDR1 is SGHVS and CDR2 is FQNEAQ. DNA for the CDR3: TGTGCCAGCAGCTTTGGGGGGGGTACGAATCAGCCCCAGCATTTT. Translating it yields CASSFGGGTNQPQHF.

The rearrangement uses TRBV15 and TRBJ1-1; no definite D call. This CDR3 has 14 amino acids. The V gene's germline CDR1 is LNHNV and CDR2 YYDKDF (reference sequence). Trimming took off 3 bases at V and 0 bases at J, with 8 bases between the two ends. The CDR3 here is CATSRSDMNTEAFF. CDR3 sequence (DNA): TGTGCCACCAGCAGGAGCGATATGAACACTGAAGCTTTCTTT. Full variable domain (remainder filled in from reference TRBV15 and TRBJ1-1): DAMVIQNPRYQVTQFGKPVTLSCSQTLNHNVMYWYQQKSSQAPKLLFHYYDKDFNNEADTPDNFQSRRPNTSFCFLDIRSPGLGDTAMYLCATSRSDMNTEAFFGQGTRLTVV.

This clone was counted only a few times. The V call is TRBV7-3, the J call TRBJ2-3, with D possibly matching TRBD2 (5 bases). Germline V gene sequence: CDR1 SGHTA, CDR2 FQGTGA. The ends were cut back, 5 bases at V and 2 bases at J, with 14 bases in the middle. The CDR3 extends over 15 amino acids. The CDR3 reads CASSPTSLDTDTQYF. CDR3 in DNA: TGTGCCAGCAGCCCAACTAGTCTTGACACAGATACGCAGTATTTT.

This chain joins TRBV28 and TRBJ2-7; 8 nucleotides match TRBD1. J lost 3 bases, V lost 2 bases, and 9 bases had no gene match. The CDR3 loop spans 16 amino acids. Germline V gene data show CDR1 as MDHEN and CDR2 as SYDVKM. DNA of the CDR3: TGTGCCAGCAGTTTAAATGTCGGGACAGGTGACTACGAGCAGTACTTC. The encoded protein is CASSLNVGTGDYEQYF.

The V gene is TRBV6-5, the J gene TRBJ2-3, with a possible D match to TRBD2 (5 bases). The CDR3 is made up of 13 amino acids. Between the trimmed V and J ends, which lost 4 bases and 5 bases, there was a span of 10 bases. Germline lookup yields CDR1 MNHEY and CDR2 SVGAGI. CDR3 in amino acids: CASSFLAGDTQYF. The CDR3 DNA reads as TGTGCCAGCAGTTTCCTTGCGGGAGATACGCAGTATTTT.

The rearrangement links TRBV28 to TRBJ2-3; unclear D gene. The V gene lost 2 bases and the J gene lost 5 bases, with 11 bases spanning the gap. From germline, CDR1 is MDHEN and CDR2 SYDVKM. The CDR3 totals 14 residues. The CDR3 region is CASSLLGTGDTQYF. The DNA for the CDR3 is TGTGCCAGCAGTTTACTGGGAACGGGAGATACGCAGTATTTT.

The chain recombines TRBV7-3 with TRBJ2-2, with TRBD2 as a possible D gene (6 bases). The V gene's germline CDR1 is SGHTA and CDR2 FQGTGA. CDR3 length: 17 residues. The V gene lost 4 bases and the J gene lost 0 bases, with 15 bases spanning the gap. The CDR3 loop is CASSSMAGRANTGELFF. In DNA form, the CDR3 reads TGTGCCAGCAGCTCCATGGCGGGACGGGCGAACACCGGGGAGCTGTTTTTT.

The chain combines TRBV6-1 with TRBJ2-2; D is perhaps TRBD2 (5 bases). Germline V CDR1 and CDR2: MNHNS, SASEGT. The CDR3 is 14 amino acids. Trimming removed 8 bases at V and 3 bases at J, with 13 bases between. This CDR3 reads CASPSQRYTGELFF. The DNA of the CDR3 is TGTGCCAGCCCTAGCCAGAGGTACACCGGGGAGCTGTTTTTT.

The chain couples TRBV7-9 to TRBJ2-7; D may be TRBD1 or TRBD2 (5 bases each). The CDR3 contains 15 residues. V was cut by 5 bases and J by 2 bases, with 16 bases left in between. Per the germline V gene, CDR1 is SEHNR and CDR2 is FQNEAQ (reference sequence). CDR3 loop: CASSPGYSGPYEQYF. The CDR3 DNA reads TGTGCCAGCAGCCCGGGGTACTCGGGACCCTACGAGCAGTACTTC.

This chain connects TRBV7-2 to TRBJ2-5; TRBD1 matches at 10 bases. The V segment lost 5 bases and the J segment 4 bases; nucleotides outside the gene matches: 7. The CDR3 totals 15 residues. Germline CDR1 SGHTA, CDR2 FQGNSA. CDR3 coding DNA: TGTGCCAGCAGCCATCCAGGGACAGGGGTAGAGACCCAGTACTTC. It translates to CASSHPGTGVETQYF. Drawing the rest from reference TRBV7-2 and TRBJ2-5, the complete variable domain is GAGVSQSPSNKVTEKGKDVELRCDPISGHTALYWYRQSLGQGLEFLIYFQGNSAPDKSGLPSDRFSAERTGGSVSTLTIQRTQQEDSAVYLCASSHPGTGVETQYFGPGTRLLVL.

This rearrangement joins TRBV19 to TRBJ1-2, with D possibly being TRBD1 (5 bases). Trimming shortened V by 0 bases and J by 8 bases, and 16 bases separated the two germline ends. The CDR3 loop spans 15 amino acids. The V gene's germline CDR1 is LNHDA and CDR2 SQIVND (reference sequence). CDR3 sequence: CASSIDPGPTRGYTF. The CDR3 DNA is TGTGCCAGTAGTATAGATCCAGGGCCGACGAGGGGCTACACCTTC.

The J gene is TRBJ1-3, the V gene TRBV5-1; 9 nucleotides match TRBD1. With V trimmed by 4 bases and J by 2 bases, 10 bases remained unmatched. Germline-derived CDR1 and CDR2 are SGHRS and YFSETQ. The CDR3 has 17 residues. CDR3 DNA sequence: TGCGCCAGCAGCGCCTGGCAGAGGGACAGGGCTGGAAACACCATATATTTT. Protein: CASSAWQRDRAGNTIYF. Looking up the rest from reference TRBV5-1 and TRBJ1-3 gives the full variable domain: KAGVTQTPRYLIKTRGQQVTLSCSPISGHRSVSWYQQTPGQGLQFLFEYFSETQRNKGNFPGRFSGRQFSNSRSEMNVSTLELGDSALYLCASSAWQRDRAGNTIYFGEGSWLTVV.

The genes are TRBV2 and TRBJ2-5, with D perhaps matching TRBD2 (6 bases). The V and J ends lost 4 bases and 2 bases respectively, with 14 bases between them. Germline-derived CDR1 and CDR2 are SNHLY and FYNNEI. The CDR3 has 15 residues. The CDR3 nucleotides are TGTGCCAGCAGTGGACGGTTAGCGGAACAAGAGACCCAGTACTTC. Protein: CASSGRLAEQETQYF.

The V and J genes are TRBV4-3 and TRBJ2-7; 8 nucleotides align to TRBD1. V shed 0 bases and J 2 bases; nucleotides not matched to a gene: 3. Germline lookup yields CDR1 LGHNA and CDR2 YSLEER. The CDR3 has 15 residues. This CDR3 is CASSQDNRGAYEQYF. In DNA, the CDR3 is TGCGCCAGCAGCCAAGATAACAGGGGGGCCTACGAGCAGTACTTC.

This chain links TRBV9 with TRBJ2-7; a possible D gene is TRBD2 (6 bases). Trimming removed 0 bases at V and 4 bases at J, with 14 bases between. CDR3 length: 15 amino acids. CDR1 is SGDLS and CDR2 is YYNGEE in the germline V gene. The CDR3, as DNA: TGTGCCAGCAGCGTAGAGGGGACTTTAGTTTACGAGCAGTACTTC. This translates into CASSVEGTLVYEQYF.

This clone was found once. The chain combines TRBV7-2 with TRBJ2-1, with a tentative D call TRBD1 (5 bases). Germline V lookup: CDR1 SGHTA, CDR2 FQGNSA. The CDR3 is 17 residues long. The V end was cut by 4 bases, the J end by 2 bases, with 18 bases between. For the CDR3, the DNA is TGTGCCAGCAGCTGGGGCCGGGCCTTAAACCCCTACAATGAGCAGTTCTTC. Its translation: CASSWGRALNPYNEQFF.

This clone was seen just once. V usage is TRBV15 and J usage is TRBJ2-7; 8 nucleotides align to TRBD1. Germline V gene lookup returns CDR1 LNHNV and CDR2 YYDKDF (reference sequence). V shed 3 bases, J shed 0 bases, and the junction held 7 bases outside the gene matches. The CDR3 has 16 residues. CDR3: CATSRTGQGFSYEQYF. The DNA of the CDR3 is TGTGCCACCAGCAGGACCGGACAGGGCTTCTCCTACGAGCAGTACTTC. The variable domain in full, completed from reference TRBV15 and TRBJ2-7, reads DAMVIQNPRYQVTQFGKPVTLSCSQTLNHNVMYWYQQKSSQAPKLLFHYYDKDFNNEADTPDNFQSRRPNTSFCFLDIRSPGLGDTAMYLCATSRTGQGFSYEQYFGPGTRLTVT.

This clone was counted once. The rearrangement uses TRBV29-1 and TRBJ2-7; D might be TRBD2 (6 bases). The CDR3 contains 13 residues. Germline lookup yields CDR1 SQVTM and CDR2 ANQGSEA. The ends were cut back, 7 bases at V and 7 bases at J, with 20 bases in the middle. CDR3 nucleotides: TGCAGCGGGGTCAGGAGGGAAGGTCTGGAGCAGTACTTC. Protein sequence: CSGVRREGLEQYF.

This clone came up once. V is TRBV7-6 and J is TRBJ1-2, with D perhaps matching TRBD1 (6 bases). CDR3 length: 13 amino acids. The ends were cut back, 3 bases at V and 4 bases at J, with 9 bases in the middle. Per the germline V gene, CDR1 is SGHVS and CDR2 is FNYEAQ. The CDR3 sequence is CASSFGGAYGYTF. The CDR3 region has the DNA TGTGCCAGCAGCTTCGGGGGCGCCTATGGCTACACCTTC.

The DNA for the CDR3 is TGTGCCACCGGTGCCCGGACTAACTCCTACGAGCAGTACTTC. Translating it yields CATGARTNSYEQYF. The V call is TRBV15, the J call TRBJ2-7; tentatively, D is TRBD2 (6 bases). CDR1 and CDR2 (germline): LNHNV, YYDKDF (reference sequence). The CDR3 covers 14 residues. V lost 8 bases to trimming and J lost 0 bases, with 14 bases between them.

The rearrangement links TRBV30 to TRBJ2-7, with D possibly TRBD2 on 8 matching bases. There are 15 residues in the CDR3. Germline lookup yields CDR1 GTSNPN and CDR2 SVGIG (reference sequence). Trimming stripped 0 bases from V and 11 bases from J, with 23 bases between. The CDR3: CAWSVGLAGQIFEYF. The CDR3, as DNA: TGTGCCTGGAGTGTTGGGTTAGCGGGACAGATTTTTGAGTACTTC.

V gene TRBV5-5 combines with J gene TRBJ1-1; D gene ambiguous. CDR1 and CDR2 (germline): SGHKS, YYEKEE (reference sequence). The CDR3 sequence is 14 residues long. The V gene lost 1 base and the J gene lost 1 base, with 8 bases spanning the gap. The CDR3 sequence is CASSLFMGNTEAFF. CDR3 nucleotides: TGTGCCAGCAGCTTGTTTATGGGGAACACTGAAGCTTTCTTT.

The chain employs TRBV6-5 and TRBJ1-1, with TRBD1 matching over 8 bases. The CDR3 is made up of 14 amino acids. Per the germline V gene, CDR1 is MNHEY and CDR2 is SVGAGI. V shed 5 bases, J shed 2 bases, and the junction held 4 bases outside the gene matches. CDR3 coding DNA: TGTGCCAGCAGTCGCGACAGGGGAAACACTGAAGCTTTCTTT. It translates to CASSRDRGNTEAFF.

The genes are TRBV5-6 and TRBJ1-2, with 8 bases fitting TRBD1. J was trimmed by 5 bases and V by 0 bases; bases with no gene match: 6. Per the germline V gene, CDR1 is SGHDT and CDR2 is YYEEEE. CDR3 length equals 15 residues. The CDR3 reads CASSLEPGGVYGYTF. In DNA, the CDR3 is TGTGCCAGCAGCTTGGAGCCAGGGGGCGTATATGGCTACACCTTC.

This chain joins TRBV13 and TRBJ2-2; no clear D gene. From germline, CDR1 is PRHDT and CDR2 FYEKMQ (reference sequence). The length of the CDR3 is 13 residues. Trimming shortened V by 2 bases and J by 1 base, and 2 bases separated the two germline ends. This CDR3 reads CASSLRNTGELFF. CDR3 coding DNA: TGTGCCAGCAGCTTAAGGAACACCGGGGAGCTGTTTTTT. Filled out from reference TRBV13 and TRBJ2-2, the complete variable domain reads AAGVIQSPRHLIKEKRETATLKCYPIPRHDTVYWYQQGPGQDPQFLISFYEKMQSDKGSIPDRFSAQQFSDYHSELNMSSLELGDSALYFCASSLRNTGELFFGEGSRLTVL.